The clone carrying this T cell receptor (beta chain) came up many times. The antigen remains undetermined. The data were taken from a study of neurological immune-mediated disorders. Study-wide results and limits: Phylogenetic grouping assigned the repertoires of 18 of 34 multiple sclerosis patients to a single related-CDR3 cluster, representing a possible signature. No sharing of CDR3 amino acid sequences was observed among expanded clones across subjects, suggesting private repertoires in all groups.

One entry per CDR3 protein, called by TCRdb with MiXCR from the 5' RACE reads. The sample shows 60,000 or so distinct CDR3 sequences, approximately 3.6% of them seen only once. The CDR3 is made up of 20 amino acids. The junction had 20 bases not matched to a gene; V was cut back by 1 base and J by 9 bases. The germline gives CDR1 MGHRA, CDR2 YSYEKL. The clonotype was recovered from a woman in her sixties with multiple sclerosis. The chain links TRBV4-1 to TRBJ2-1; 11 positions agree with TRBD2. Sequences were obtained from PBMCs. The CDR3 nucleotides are TGCGCCAGCAGCCAAGTTTTCCCCCCCCCGGGACTAGCGGTGTTAGGTGAGCAGTTCTTC. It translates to CASSQVFPPPGLAVLGEQFF.